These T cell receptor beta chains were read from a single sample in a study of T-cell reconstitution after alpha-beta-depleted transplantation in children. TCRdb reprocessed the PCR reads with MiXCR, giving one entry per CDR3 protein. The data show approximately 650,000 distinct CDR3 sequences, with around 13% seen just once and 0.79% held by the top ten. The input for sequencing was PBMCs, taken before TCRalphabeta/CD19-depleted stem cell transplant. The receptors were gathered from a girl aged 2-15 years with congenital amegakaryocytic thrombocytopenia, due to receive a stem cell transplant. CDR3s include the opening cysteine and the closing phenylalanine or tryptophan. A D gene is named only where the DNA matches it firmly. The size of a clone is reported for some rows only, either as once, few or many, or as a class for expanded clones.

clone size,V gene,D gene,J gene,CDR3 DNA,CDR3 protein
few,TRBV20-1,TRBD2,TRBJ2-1,TGCAGTGCTAGTAAGGGGGAACTAGCGGTATTTTACAATGAGCAGTTCTTC,CSASKGELAVFYNEQFF
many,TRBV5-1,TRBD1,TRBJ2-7,TGCGCCAGCAGCCTACGACAGGGGGCCTACGAGCAGTACTTC,CASSLRQGAYEQYF
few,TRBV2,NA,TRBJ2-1,TGTGCCAGCAGTGAAACCAGGGCGGGTGAGGATGAGCAGTTCTTC,CASSETRAGEDEQFF
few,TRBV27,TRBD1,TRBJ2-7,TGTGCCAGCAGTGGCCTTTATCCACAGGGGGAAGGCGAGCAGTACTTC,CASSGLYPQGEGEQYF
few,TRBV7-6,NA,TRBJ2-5,TGTGCCAGCAGCTTAGAAGTCGGACAACCCTCTGCTCAGACCCAGTACTTC,CASSLEVGQPSAQTQYF
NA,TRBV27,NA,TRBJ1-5,TGTGCCAGCAGTCCCTGGTTGGGGTGGCCCCAGCATTTT,CASSPWLGWPQHF
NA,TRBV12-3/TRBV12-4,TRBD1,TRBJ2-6,TGTGCCAGCCTGGGACAGACCTACTCTGGGGCCAACGTCCTGACTTTC,CASLGQTYSGANVLTF
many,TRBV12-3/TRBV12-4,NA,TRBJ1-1,TGTGCCACCCTGTGGGGGACGATGAACACTGAAGCTTTCTTT,CATLWGTMNTEAFF
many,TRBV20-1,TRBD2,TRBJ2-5,TGCAGTGCTAGAACTAGCGGGAGGTTAAAAGAGACCCAGTACTTC,CSARTSGRLKETQYF
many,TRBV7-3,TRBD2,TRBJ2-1,TGTGCCAGCAGCTTAACTATAAGCGGGAGGGCCTTCTACAATGAGCAGTTCTTC,CASSLTISGRAFYNEQFF
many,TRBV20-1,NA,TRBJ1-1,TGCAGTGCTAGAGTCCCAGCCCAAGAGACTGAAGCTTTCTTT,CSARVPAQETEAFF
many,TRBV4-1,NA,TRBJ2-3,TGCGCCAGCGGGGGAGATACGCAGTATTTT,CASGGDTQYF
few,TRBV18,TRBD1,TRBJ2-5,TGTGCCAGCTATATGCCGGGACAGGAAAAAGAGACCCAGTACTTC,CASYMPGQEKETQYF
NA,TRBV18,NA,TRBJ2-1,TGTGCCAGCTCACCACTCCTTTACTATGAGCAGTTCTTC,CASSPLLYYEQFF
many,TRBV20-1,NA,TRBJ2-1,TGCAGTGCTAGTTCCGGGATCTACAATGAGCAGTTCTTC,CSASSGIYNEQFF
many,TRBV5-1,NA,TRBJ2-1,TGCGCCAGCAGCGTGGCGGCAGTTAATGAGCAGTTCTTC,CASSVAAVNEQFF
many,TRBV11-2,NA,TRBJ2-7,TGTGCCAGCAGCTTAACCCAAGTGCAGGGGCTTTGGGAGCAGTACTTC,CASSLTQVQGLWEQYF
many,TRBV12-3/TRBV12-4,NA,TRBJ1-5,TGTGCCAGCAGTTCATGGGATCAGCCCCAGCATTTT,CASSSWDQPQHF
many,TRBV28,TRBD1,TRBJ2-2,TGTGCCAGCAGGGGACAGGGGAGCACCGGGGAGCTGTTTTTT,CASRGQGSTGELFF
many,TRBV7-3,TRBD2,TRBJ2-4,TGTGCCAGCAGCGCTGGAGCGGGACTGGTAAACATTCAGTACTTC,CASSAGAGLVNIQYF
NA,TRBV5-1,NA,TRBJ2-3,TGCGCCAGCAGTCGGGGAGTCAGCACAGATACGCAGTATTTT,CASSRGVSTDTQYF
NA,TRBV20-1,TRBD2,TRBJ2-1,TGCAGTGCTGATCTAAGGGTAGCGGGGAGGGACAATGAGCAGTTCTTC,CSADLRVAGRDNEQFF
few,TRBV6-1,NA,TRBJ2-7,TGTGCCAGGCTGTACGAGCAGTACTTC,CARLYEQYF
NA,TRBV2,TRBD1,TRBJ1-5,TGTGCCAGCACACTGGACTCGGACAGGGCGAGAAATCAGCCCCAGCATTTT,CASTLDSDRARNQPQHF
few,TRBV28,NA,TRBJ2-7,TGTGCCAGCAGTTTCTGGTCTGAGTTCAGCTACGAGCAGTACTTC,CASSFWSEFSYEQYF
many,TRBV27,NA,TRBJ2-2,TGTGCCAGCAGTTGGTTCACCGGGGAGCTGTTTTTT,CASSWFTGELFF
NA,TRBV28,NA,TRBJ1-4,TGTGCCAGCACCCCACAGGGCGGCGATGAAAAACTGTTTTTT,CASTPQGGDEKLFF